These T cell receptor beta chains were read from a single sample in a study of blood T cells in healthy people across ages. TCRdb reprocessed the 5' RACE reads via MiXCR and lists one record per CDR3 protein. In the table there are about 780,000 distinct CDR3 sequences, about 47% of which are singletons. Sequencing was carried out using blood. The source is a man older than 75 in good health. CDR3s include the opening cysteine and the closing phenylalanine or tryptophan. A D gene is named only where the DNA matches it firmly. The size of a clone is reported for some rows only, either as once, few or many, or as a class for expanded clones.

>TRBV10-3|TRBJ1-5|TRBD1|many
TGTGCCATCAGTTGGGGACAGGGAAGACATACGGGGAATCAGCCCCAGCATTTT
CAISWGQGRHTGNQPQHF
>TRBV30|TRBJ1-5|.|.
TGTGCCGGGAATTCTGGCGATCAGCCCCAGCATTTT
CAGNSGDQPQHF
>TRBV30|TRBJ2-7|.|.
TGTGCCTGGAGTGTTCAGGGAGGCTACGAGCAGTACTTC
CAWSVQGGYEQYF
>TRBV20-1|TRBJ2-1|TRBD2|.
TGCAGTGCTAGAGATGGTCGCAGTCTAGCGGGAACCTCTGAGCAGTTCTTC
CSARDGRSLAGTSEQFF
>TRBV28|TRBJ2-5|.|few
TGTGCCAGCAGACCTCCCGGGCCAGTAGAGACCCAGTACTTC
CASRPPGPVETQYF
>TRBV28|TRBJ2-6|.|.
TGTGCCAGCAGTAATCCTGATTCTGGGGCCAACGTCCTGACTTTC
CASSNPDSGANVLTF
>TRBV11-3|TRBJ2-3|TRBD2|.
TGTGCCAGCAGCCCCCGGACTAGCGGGACGGTAGATACGCAGTATTTT
CASSPRTSGTVDTQYF
>TRBV2|TRBJ2-1|.|few
TGTGCCAGCAGGTACGGGCGGGACCTTGAGCAGTTCTTC
CASRYGRDLEQFF
>TRBV4-1|TRBJ2-1|TRBD2|.
TGCGCCAGCAGTCAGATAGCGGGGGGCAATGAGCAGTTCTTC
CASSQIAGGNEQFF
>TRBV11-3|TRBJ2-7|TRBD1|few
TGTGCCAGCAGCTTAGGGACAGGGGAATTCGAGCAGTACTTC
CASSLGTGEFEQYF
>TRBV5-1|TRBJ2-1|TRBD1|once
TGCACCAGCAGCCCCTCGGACAGGGGTCAAGGCGGGCAGTTCTTC
CTSSPSDRGQGGQFF
>TRBV30|TRBJ2-7|.|few
TGTGCCTGGAGTAGAACTAACGAGCAGTACTTC
CAWSRTNEQYF
>TRBV6-6|TRBJ2-7|.|.
TGTGCCAGCAGTTACTATGCGGGTTCAGCCTACGAGCAGTACTTC
CASSYYAGSAYEQYF
>TRBV15|TRBJ2-5|.|once
TGTGCCACCAGCGGAGCTCAGACAGAAACCGGGGAGACCCAGTACTTC
CATSGAQTETGETQYF
>TRBV5-1|TRBJ2-1|TRBD1|.
TGCGCCAGCAGCTTGGGGGGACAGCTTGAGCAGTTCTTC
CASSLGGQLEQFF
>TRBV27|TRBJ2-1|.|.
TGTGCCAGCGGGACGGGGATTTACAATGAGCAGTTCTTC
CASGTGIYNEQFF
>TRBV27|TRBJ1-4|.|few
TGTGCCAGCAGCCCGGGACGGACAACAACTAATGAAAAACTGTTTTTT
CASSPGRTTTNEKLFF
>TRBV6-5|TRBJ2-3|.|few
TGTGCCAGCAGTCGCGGACTCCGCGGAGGCACAGATACGCAGTATTTT
CASSRGLRGGTDTQYF
>TRBV6-6|TRBJ2-1|.|few
TGTGCCAGCAGTCGGAGCCCCTCCTACAATGAGCAGTTCTTC
CASSRSPSYNEQFF
>TRBV10-3|TRBJ1-5|.|.
TGTGCCATCAGTGGGGGGCTTGATCAGCCCCAGCATTTT
CAISGGLDQPQHF
>TRBV20-1|TRBJ1-2|.|.
TGCAGTGCCGGCTCGACAGTGAACTATGGCTACACCTTC
CSAGSTVNYGYTF
>TRBV20-1|TRBJ2-2|TRBD2|.
TGCAGTGCTAGAGAAGTGGCTAGCGGGAGCCTGAACACCGGGGAGCTGTTTTTT
CSAREVASGSLNTGELFF
>TRBV6-6|TRBJ1-1|.|few
TGTGCCAGCAGACTTACAGGGATTCCCACTGAAGCTTTCTTT
CASRLTGIPTEAFF
>TRBV12-3/TRBV12-4|TRBJ2-7|TRBD2|once
TGTGCCAGCAGTCCATCACCGGGACTAGCGGGACCCGAGCAGTACTTC
CASSPSPGLAGPEQYF
>TRBV5-1|TRBJ2-1|TRBD1|.
TGCGCCAGCAGCCTGACAGGGGGCCGCTTCAATGAGCAGTTCTTC
CASSLTGGRFNEQFF
>TRBV12-3/TRBV12-4|TRBJ1-1|.|.
TGTGCCAGCAGTTCAGACTTAGGTGTTCCGGGGGGGAACACTGAAGCTTTCTTT
CASSSDLGVPGGNTEAFF
>TRBV7-2|TRBJ1-4|TRBD1|.
TGTGCCAGCAGCGTTAGACAGGGGGGTGGTGAAAAACTGTTTTTT
CASSVRQGGGEKLFF
>TRBV7-9|TRBJ2-7|TRBD2|.
TGTGCCAGCAGCTTATTTGCCCTCACTAGCGGGGAATACAATGAGCAGTACTTC
CASSLFALTSGEYNEQYF
>TRBV6-5|TRBJ2-3|TRBD1|.
TGTGCCAGCAGTTGGACAGGGGTCGGCACAGATACGCAGTATTTT
CASSWTGVGTDTQYF
>TRBV30|TRBJ2-1|TRBD2|.
TGTGCCTGCCGGACTAGCGGGAGACAACTCTACAATGAGCAGTTCTTC
CACRTSGRQLYNEQFF
>TRBV10-3|TRBJ2-1|TRBD2|.
TGTGCCATCAGTGACTCTAAGAAACTAGCGGGAGAGGGCGAGCAGTTCTTC
CAISDSKKLAGEGEQFF
>TRBV2|TRBJ2-5|TRBD2|.
TGTGCCAGCAGTGGCCAGCGGGAAGCCTCAGAGACCCAGTACTTC
CASSGQREASETQYF
>TRBV12-3/TRBV12-4|TRBJ2-1|.|.
TGTGCCAGCAGTTTAGCGGGGGGCCTGGGGCACGGTGGGCAGTTCTTC
CASSLAGGLGHGGQFF
>TRBV7-2|TRBJ2-1|TRBD2|few
TGTGCCAGCAGCAGGACTAGCGGGAGGTTCGGCGAGCAGTTCTTC
CASSRTSGRFGEQFF
>TRBV20-1|TRBJ2-1|.|.
TGCAGTGCGCAAGAGTTGGGGGGTCAGGTCAATGAGCAGTTCTTC
CSAQELGGQVNEQFF
>TRBV10-3|TRBJ2-1|TRBD2|.
TGTGCCATCAGTGAGTCTGGGGGGGAATACAATGAGCAGTTCTTC
CAISESGGEYNEQFF
>TRBV20-1|TRBJ2-7|.|few
TGCAGTGCTAGGGCACAGCTGGACTCCTACGAGCAGTACTTC
CSARAQLDSYEQYF
>TRBV12-3/TRBV12-4|TRBJ2-3|.|.
TGTGCCAGCAGTTTTCCTCTGTGGGGGGAGACTAGCACAGATACGCAGTATTTT
CASSFPLWGETSTDTQYF
>TRBV5-1|TRBJ2-1|TRBD1|.
TGCGCCAGCAGCTTGGGGACAGGGGACTTCAATGAGCAGTTCTTC
CASSLGTGDFNEQFF
>TRBV20-1|TRBJ2-5|.|.
TGCAGTGCTCCACGACCCGGGACCTCACAAGAGACCCAGTACTTC
CSAPRPGTSQETQYF
>TRBV7-9|TRBJ2-3|.|.
TGTGCCAGCAGCTACCTCGACTGGGGGGATACGCAGTATTTT
CASSYLDWGDTQYF
>TRBV20-1|TRBJ1-2|TRBD1|many
TGCAGTGCTTCCGGGACAGGGGGTAACAATGGCTACACCTTC
CSASGTGGNNGYTF
>TRBV5-1|TRBJ2-7|TRBD2|.
TGCGCCGGCAGCTTGGCCGCGAGCGGGATGGTAGGCGAGCAGTACTTC
CAGSLAASGMVGEQYF
>TRBV12-3/TRBV12-4|TRBJ2-6|TRBD2|.
TGTGCCAGCAGACCCGGGGGGTCCAACGTCCTGACTTTC
CASRPGGSNVLTF
>TRBV12-3/TRBV12-4|TRBJ2-4|TRBD1|.
TGTGCCAGCAGTCCCCACGGGACAGGGGGCTTGTTGAACATTCAGTACTTC
CASSPHGTGGLLNIQYF
>TRBV30|TRBJ2-5|TRBD2|.
TGTGCCTTCTCATCGGGGACTAGCGACCAAGAGACCCAGTACTTC
CAFSSGTSDQETQYF
>TRBV12-5|TRBJ2-5|.|.
TGTGCTAGTGCTACAGCGGTCCTCTCAGGGGCCCAGTACTTC
CASATAVLSGAQYF
>TRBV7-2|TRBJ1-2|.|.
TGTGCCAGCAGGCGGACTACAGGGAACTATGGCTACACCTTC
CASRRTTGNYGYTF
>TRBV25-1|TRBJ2-7|.|.
TGTGCCAGCAGTGAAAAATCGACAGTGCCCTACGAGCAGTACTTC
CASSEKSTVPYEQYF
>TRBV5-1|TRBJ2-7|.|.
TGCGCCAGCAGCTTGGGGCGCGAGTACGAGCAGTACTTC
CASSLGREYEQYF
>TRBV18|TRBJ2-7|.|.
TGTGCCAGCTCTACGAGGCAGGACAGCTCCTACGAGCAGTACTTC
CASSTRQDSSYEQYF
>TRBV7-6|TRBJ1-1|.|.
TGTGCCAGCAGTCCGGGACTAACAAACACTGAAGCTTTCTTT
CASSPGLTNTEAFF
>TRBV30|TRBJ2-6|.|few
TGTGCCTGGAGTGTACCTGGGGCCAACGTCCTGACTTTC
CAWSVPGANVLTF
>TRBV10-1|TRBJ2-1|TRBD2|.
TGCGCCAGCAGTGTGCAACTAGCGGGAGAGCAGTTCTTC
CASSVQLAGEQFF
>TRBV6-5|TRBJ2-5|.|.
TGTGCCAGCACGATAAACGTGGGTAGAAAAGAGACCCAGTACTTC
CASTINVGRKETQYF
>TRBV3-1|TRBJ1-3|.|.
TGTGCCAGCAGTCGTCCCGGGGGGGAAAACACCATATATTTT
CASSRPGGENTIYF
>TRBV25-1|TRBJ2-7|.|.
TGTGCCAGCAGTCGGATGGGTTCTGACGAGCAGTACTTC
CASSRMGSDEQYF
>TRBV20-1|TRBJ2-3|TRBD2|.
TGCAGTGCTAGAGCTCGGCTAGCGGTTACCACAGATACGCAGTATTTT
CSARARLAVTTDTQYF
>TRBV20-1|TRBJ2-1|TRBD2|many
TGCAGTGCTGAACCCCCGGGACTAGCGGAACTTTCTAGCTCCTACAATGAGCAGTTCTTC
CSAEPPGLAELSSSYNEQFF